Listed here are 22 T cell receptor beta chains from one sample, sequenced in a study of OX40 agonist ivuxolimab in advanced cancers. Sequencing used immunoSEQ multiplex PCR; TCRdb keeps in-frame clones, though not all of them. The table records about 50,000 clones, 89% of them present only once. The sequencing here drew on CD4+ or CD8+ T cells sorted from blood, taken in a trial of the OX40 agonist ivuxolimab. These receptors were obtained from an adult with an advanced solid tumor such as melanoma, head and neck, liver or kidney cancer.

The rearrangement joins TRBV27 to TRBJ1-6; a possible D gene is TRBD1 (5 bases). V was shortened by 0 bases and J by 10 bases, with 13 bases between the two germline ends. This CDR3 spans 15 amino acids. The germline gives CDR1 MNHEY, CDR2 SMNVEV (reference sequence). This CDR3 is CASSLSGGSYSPLHF. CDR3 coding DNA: TGTGCCAGCAGTTTATCCGGGGGTTCCTACTCACCCCTCCACTTT.

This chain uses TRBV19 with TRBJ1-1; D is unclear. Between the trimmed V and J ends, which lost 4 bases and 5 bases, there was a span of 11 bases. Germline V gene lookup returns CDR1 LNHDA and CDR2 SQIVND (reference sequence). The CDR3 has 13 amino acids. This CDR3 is CASSTVGGTEAFF. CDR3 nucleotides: TGTGCCAGTAGTACCGTGGGCGGGACTGAAGCTTTCTTT.

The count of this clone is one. The CDR3 region has the DNA TGCGCCAGCAGCTTGGCCGGGACAGGGGAGCTTGACAATGAGCAGTTCTTC. Its protein is CASSLAGTGELDNEQFF. The chain links TRBV5-1 to TRBJ2-1, with 10 bases lining up with TRBD1. The CDR3 loop spans 17 amino acids. V lost 0 bases, J lost 5 bases, and 8 bases stayed unmatched. The V gene's germline CDR1 is SGHRS and CDR2 YFSETQ.

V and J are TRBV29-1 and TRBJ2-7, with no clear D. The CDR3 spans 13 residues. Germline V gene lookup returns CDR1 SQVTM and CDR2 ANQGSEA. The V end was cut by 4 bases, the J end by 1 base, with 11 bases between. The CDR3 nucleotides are TGCAGCGTTGTAGACTTTGCTTCCTACGAGCAGTACTTC. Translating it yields CSVVDFASYEQYF.

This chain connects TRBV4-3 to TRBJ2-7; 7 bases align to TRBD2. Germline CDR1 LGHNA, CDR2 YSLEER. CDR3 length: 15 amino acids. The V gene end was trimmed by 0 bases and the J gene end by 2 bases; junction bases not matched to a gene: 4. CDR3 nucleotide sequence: TGCGCCAGCAGCCAAGATGAGGGGACTACCTACGAGCAGTACTTC. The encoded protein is CASSQDEGTTYEQYF.

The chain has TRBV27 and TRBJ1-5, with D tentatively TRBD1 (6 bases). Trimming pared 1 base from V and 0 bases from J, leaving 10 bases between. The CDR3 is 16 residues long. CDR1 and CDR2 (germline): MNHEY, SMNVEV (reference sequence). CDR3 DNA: TGTGCCAGCAGTTTATGGGCAGGGGATAGCAATCAGCCCCAGCATTTT. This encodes CASSLWAGDSNQPQHF.

In DNA form, the CDR3 reads TGTGCCAGCAGCTTCAACAGCGGGAGCGACAATGAGCAGTTCTTC. Protein product: CASSFNSGSDNEQFF. The genes are TRBV7-7 and TRBJ2-1, with 8 bases that match TRBD2. The CDR3 totals 15 residues. With 3 bases clipped from V and 5 bases from J, the junction kept 6 bases outside the gene matches. The germline V gene has CDR1 SSHAT and CDR2 FNYEAQ (reference sequence).

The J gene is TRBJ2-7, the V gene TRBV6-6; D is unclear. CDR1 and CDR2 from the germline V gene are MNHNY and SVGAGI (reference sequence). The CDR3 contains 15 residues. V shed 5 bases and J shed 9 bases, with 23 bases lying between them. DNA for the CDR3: TGTGCCAGCAGTGACGGAATGGTGGGTCCCACGGGGCAGTACTTC. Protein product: CASSDGMVGPTGQYF.

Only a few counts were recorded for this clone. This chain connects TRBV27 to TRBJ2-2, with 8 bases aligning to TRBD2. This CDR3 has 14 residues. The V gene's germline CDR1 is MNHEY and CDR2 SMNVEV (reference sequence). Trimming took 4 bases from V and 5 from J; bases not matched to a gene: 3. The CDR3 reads CASSWGGGTGELFF. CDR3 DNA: TGTGCCAGCAGTTGGGGCGGGGGGACCGGGGAGCTGTTTTTT.

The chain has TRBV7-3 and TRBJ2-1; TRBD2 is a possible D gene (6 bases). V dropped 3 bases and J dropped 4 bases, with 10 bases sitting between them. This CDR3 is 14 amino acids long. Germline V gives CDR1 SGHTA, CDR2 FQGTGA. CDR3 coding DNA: TGTGCCAGCAGCTTTGGGGGGAATTACAATGAGCAGTTCTTC. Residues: CASSFGGNYNEQFF.

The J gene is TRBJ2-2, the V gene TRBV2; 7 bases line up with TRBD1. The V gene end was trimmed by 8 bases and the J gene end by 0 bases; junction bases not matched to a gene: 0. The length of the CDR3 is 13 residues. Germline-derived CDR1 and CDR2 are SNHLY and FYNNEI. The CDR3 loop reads CASQGANTGELFF. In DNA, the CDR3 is TGTGCCAGCCAGGGGGCGAACACCGGGGAGCTGTTTTTT.

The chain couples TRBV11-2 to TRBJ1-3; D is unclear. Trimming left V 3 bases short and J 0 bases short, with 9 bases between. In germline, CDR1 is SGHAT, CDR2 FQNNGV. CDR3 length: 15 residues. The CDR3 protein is CASSLGWGSGNTIYF. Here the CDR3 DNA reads TGTGCCAGCAGCTTGGGCTGGGGCTCTGGAAACACCATATATTTT.

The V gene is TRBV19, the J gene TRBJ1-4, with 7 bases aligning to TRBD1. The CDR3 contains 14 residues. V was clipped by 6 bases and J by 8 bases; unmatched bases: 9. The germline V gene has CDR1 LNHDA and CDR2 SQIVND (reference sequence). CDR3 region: CASSPRDSKEKLFF. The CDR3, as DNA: TGTGCCAGTAGCCCCCGGGACAGCAAGGAAAAACTGTTTTTT. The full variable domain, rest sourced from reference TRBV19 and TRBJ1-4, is DGGITQSPKYLFRKEGQNVTLSCEQNLNHDAMYWYRQDPGQGLRLIYYSQIVNDFQKGDIAEGYSVSREKKESFPLTVTSAQKNPTAFYLCASSPRDSKEKLFFGSGTQLSVL.

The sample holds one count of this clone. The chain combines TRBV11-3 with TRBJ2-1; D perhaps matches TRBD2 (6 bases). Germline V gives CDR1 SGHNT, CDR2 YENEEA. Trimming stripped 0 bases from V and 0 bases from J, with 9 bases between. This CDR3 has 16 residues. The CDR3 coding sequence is TGTGCCAGCAGCTTAGATGCCGGGAGCTCCTACAATGAGCAGTTCTTC. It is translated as CASSLDAGSSYNEQFF.

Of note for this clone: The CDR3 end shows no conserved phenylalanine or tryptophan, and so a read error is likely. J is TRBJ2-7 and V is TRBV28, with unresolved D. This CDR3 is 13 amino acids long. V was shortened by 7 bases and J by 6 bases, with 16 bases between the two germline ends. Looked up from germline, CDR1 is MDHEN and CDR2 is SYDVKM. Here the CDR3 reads CASTSPFGTEQYG. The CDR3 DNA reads TGTGCCAGCACCTCTCCATTTGGCACCGAGCAGTACGGC.

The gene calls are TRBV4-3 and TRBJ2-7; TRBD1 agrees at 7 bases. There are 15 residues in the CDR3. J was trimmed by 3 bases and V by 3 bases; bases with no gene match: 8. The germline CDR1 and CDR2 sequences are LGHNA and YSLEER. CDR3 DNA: TGCGCCAGCAGCCATACGACAGGGACATACTACGAGCAGTACTTC. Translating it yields CASSHTTGTYYEQYF.

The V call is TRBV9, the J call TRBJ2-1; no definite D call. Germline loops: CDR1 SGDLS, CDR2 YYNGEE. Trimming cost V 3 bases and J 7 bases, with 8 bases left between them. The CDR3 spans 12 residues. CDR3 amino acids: CASSAPRNEQFF. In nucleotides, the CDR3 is TGTGCCAGCAGCGCCCCACGGAATGAGCAGTTCTTC.

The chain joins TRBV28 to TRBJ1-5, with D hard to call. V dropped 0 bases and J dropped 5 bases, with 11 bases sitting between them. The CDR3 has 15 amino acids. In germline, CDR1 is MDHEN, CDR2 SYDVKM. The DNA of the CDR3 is TGTGCCAGCAGTTTATGGGCCGGTGGCGATCAGCCCCAGCATTTT. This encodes CASSLWAGGDQPQHF.

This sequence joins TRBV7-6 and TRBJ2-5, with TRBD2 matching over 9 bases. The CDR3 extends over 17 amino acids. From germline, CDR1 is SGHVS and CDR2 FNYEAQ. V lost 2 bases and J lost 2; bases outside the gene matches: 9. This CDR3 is CASSLTLAGAPQETQYF. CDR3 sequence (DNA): TGTGCCAGCAGCTTAACGTTAGCGGGAGCCCCTCAAGAGACCCAGTACTTC.

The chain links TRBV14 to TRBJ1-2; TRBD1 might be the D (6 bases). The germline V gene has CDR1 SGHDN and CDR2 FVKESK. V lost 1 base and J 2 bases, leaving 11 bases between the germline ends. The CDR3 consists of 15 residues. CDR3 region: CASSQAAGANYGYTF. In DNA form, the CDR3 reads TGTGCCAGCAGCCAAGCGGCAGGGGCCAACTATGGCTACACCTTC.

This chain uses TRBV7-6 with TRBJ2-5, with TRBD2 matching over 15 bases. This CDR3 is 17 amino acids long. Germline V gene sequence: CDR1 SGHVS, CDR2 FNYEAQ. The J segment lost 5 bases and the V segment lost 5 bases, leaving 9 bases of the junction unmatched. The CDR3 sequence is CASSLGLAGGPWETQYF. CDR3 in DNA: TGTGCCAGCAGCCTAGGACTAGCGGGGGGGCCGTGGGAGACCCAGTACTTC.

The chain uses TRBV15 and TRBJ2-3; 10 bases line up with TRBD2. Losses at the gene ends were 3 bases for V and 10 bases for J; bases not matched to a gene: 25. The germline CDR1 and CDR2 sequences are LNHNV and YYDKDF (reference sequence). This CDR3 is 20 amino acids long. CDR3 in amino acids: CATSRLTGTSATWQVEAQYF. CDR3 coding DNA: TGTGCCACCAGCAGGCTCACCGGGACTAGCGCCACCTGGCAAGTTGAGGCGCAGTATTTT.